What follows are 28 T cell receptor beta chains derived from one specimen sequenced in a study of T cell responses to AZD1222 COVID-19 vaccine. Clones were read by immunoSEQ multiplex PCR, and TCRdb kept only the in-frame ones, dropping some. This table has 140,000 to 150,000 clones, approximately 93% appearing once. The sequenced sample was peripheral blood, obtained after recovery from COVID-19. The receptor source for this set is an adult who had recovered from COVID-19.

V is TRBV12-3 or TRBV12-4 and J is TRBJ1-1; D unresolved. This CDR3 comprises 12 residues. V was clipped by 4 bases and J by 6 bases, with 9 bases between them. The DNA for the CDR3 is TGTGCCAGCAGTTCCTTTAAGGCTGAAGCTTTCTTT. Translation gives CASSSFKAEAFF.

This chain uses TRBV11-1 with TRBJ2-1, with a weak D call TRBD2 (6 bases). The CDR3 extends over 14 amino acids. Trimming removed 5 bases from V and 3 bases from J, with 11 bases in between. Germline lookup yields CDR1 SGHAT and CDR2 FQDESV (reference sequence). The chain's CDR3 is CASSVSGFYNEQFF. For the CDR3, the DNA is TGTGCCAGCAGCGTTAGCGGATTCTACAATGAGCAGTTCTTC.

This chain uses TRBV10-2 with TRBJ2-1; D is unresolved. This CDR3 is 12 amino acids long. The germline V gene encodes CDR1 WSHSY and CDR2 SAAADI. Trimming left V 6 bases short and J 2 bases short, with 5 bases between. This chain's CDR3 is CASRVAYNEQFF. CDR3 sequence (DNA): TGCGCCAGCAGGGTAGCCTACAATGAGCAGTTCTTC.

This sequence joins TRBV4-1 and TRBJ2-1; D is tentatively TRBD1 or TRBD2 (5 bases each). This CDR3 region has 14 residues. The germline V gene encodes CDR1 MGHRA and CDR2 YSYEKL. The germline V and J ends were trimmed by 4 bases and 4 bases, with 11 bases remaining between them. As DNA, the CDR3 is TGCGCCAGCAGCCTCGGGACGGCATACAATGAGCAGTTCTTC. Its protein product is CASSLGTAYNEQFF.

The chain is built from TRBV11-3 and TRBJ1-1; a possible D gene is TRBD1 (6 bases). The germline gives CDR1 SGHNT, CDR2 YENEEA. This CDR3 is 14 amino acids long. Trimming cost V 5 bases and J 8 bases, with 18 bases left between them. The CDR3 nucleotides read TGTGCCAGCAGCCCCGGGGGCTTCGTGGGCGAAGCTTTCTTT. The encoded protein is CASSPGGFVGEAFF.

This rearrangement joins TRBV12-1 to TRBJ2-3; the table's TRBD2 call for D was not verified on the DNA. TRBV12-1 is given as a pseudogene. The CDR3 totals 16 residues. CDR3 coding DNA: TGTGCCAGCAACACCTCGCTAGCGGGAGGCACAGATACGCAGTATTTT. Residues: CASNTSLAGGTDTQYF.

Here the CDR3 DNA reads TGTGCCAGCTCACCACAGGCCAAGAGCTCCTACAATGAGCAGTTCTTC. Its protein is CASSPQAKSSYNEQFF. The chain combines TRBV18 with TRBJ2-1; no reliable D call. V shed 1 base and J shed 0 bases, with 10 bases lying between them. This CDR3 contains 16 residues. Germline CDR1 reads KGHSH; CDR2 reads LQKENI.

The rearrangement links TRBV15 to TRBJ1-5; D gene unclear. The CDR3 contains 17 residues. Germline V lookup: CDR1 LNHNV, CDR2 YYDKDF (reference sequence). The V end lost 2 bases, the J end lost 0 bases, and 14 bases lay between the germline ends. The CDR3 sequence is CATSRSPADYSNQPQHF. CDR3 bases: TGTGCCACCAGCAGATCCCCGGCGGACTATAGCAATCAGCCCCAGCATTTT.

CDR3 in amino acids: CASSFTRRLAGQDTQYF. The CDR3 nucleotides read TGTGCCAGCAGCTTCACTCGCCGACTAGCGGGACAAGATACGCAGTATTTT. This sequence joins TRBV7-8 and TRBJ2-3; 11 nucleotides agree with TRBD2. J lost 5 bases, V lost 3 bases, and 10 bases had no gene match. In germline, CDR1 is SGHVS, CDR2 FQNEAQ. The CDR3 runs 17 residues.

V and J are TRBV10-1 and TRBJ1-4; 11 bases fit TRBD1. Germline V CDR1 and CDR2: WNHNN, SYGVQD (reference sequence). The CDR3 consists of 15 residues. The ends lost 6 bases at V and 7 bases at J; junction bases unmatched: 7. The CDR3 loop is CASRWKGQGGEKLFF. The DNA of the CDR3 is TGCGCCAGCAGATGGAAGGGACAGGGGGGTGAAAAACTGTTTTTT.

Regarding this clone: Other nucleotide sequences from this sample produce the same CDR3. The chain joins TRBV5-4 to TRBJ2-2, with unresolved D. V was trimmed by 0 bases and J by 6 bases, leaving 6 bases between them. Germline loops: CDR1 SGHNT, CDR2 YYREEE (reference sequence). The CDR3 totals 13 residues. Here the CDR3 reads CASSLDPPGELFF. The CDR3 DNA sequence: TGTGCCAGCAGCTTGGACCCTCCCGGGGAGCTGTTTTTT.

The CDR3 DNA is TGTGCCAGTAGTATATCGGGGGGCGCTAACTATGGCTACACCTTC. It translates to CASSISGGANYGYTF. J is TRBJ1-2 and V is TRBV19, with D tentatively TRBD1 (6 bases). V was cut by 2 bases and J by 0 bases, with 10 bases left in between. The CDR3 runs to 15 residues. CDR1 is LNHDA and CDR2 is SQIVND in the germline V gene (reference sequence).

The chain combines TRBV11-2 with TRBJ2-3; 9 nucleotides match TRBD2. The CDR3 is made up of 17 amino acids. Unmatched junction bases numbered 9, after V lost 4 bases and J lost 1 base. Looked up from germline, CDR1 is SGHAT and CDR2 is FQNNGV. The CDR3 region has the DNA TGTGCCAGCAGCTCACCACTTAGCGGGGGACGCACAGATACGCAGTATTTT. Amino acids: CASSSPLSGGRTDTQYF.

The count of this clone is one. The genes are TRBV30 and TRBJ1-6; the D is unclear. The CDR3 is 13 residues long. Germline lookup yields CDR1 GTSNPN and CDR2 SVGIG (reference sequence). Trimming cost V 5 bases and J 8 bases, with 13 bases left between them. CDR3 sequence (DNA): TGTGCCTGGGGACCGGGCCTCCATTCACCCCTCCACTTT. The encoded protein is CAWGPGLHSPLHF.

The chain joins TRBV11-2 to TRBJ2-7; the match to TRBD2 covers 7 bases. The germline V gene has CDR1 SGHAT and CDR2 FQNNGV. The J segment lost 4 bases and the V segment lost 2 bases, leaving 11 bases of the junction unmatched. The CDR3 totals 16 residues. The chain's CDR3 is CASSLRAGGSAYEQYF. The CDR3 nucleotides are TGTGCCAGCAGCTTAAGAGCGGGCGGGAGTGCGTACGAGCAGTACTTC. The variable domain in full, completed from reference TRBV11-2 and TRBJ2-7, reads EAGVAQSPRYKIIEKRQSVAFWCNPISGHATLYWYQQILGQGPKLLIQFQNNGVVDDSQLPKDRFSAERLKGVDSTLKIQPAKLEDSAVYLCASSLRAGGSAYEQYFGPGTRLTVT.

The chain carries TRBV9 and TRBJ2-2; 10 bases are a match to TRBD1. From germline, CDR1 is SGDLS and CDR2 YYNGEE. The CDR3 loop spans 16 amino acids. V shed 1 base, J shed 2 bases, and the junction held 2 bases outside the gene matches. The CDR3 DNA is TGTGCCAGCAGCGTAAGACAGGGGGCTAACACCGGGGAGCTGTTTTTT. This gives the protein CASSVRQGANTGELFF.

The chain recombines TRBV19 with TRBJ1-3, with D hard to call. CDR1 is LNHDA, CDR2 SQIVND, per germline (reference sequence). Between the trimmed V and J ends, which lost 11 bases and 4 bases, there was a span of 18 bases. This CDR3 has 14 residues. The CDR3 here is CAARETLLGNTIYF. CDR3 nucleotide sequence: TGTGCCGCCCGAGAGACCCTTCTGGGAAACACCATATATTTT.

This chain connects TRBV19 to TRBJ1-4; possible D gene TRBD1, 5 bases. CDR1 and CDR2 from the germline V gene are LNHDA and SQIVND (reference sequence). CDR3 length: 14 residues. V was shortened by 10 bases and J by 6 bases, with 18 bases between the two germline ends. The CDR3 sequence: CATRGTMTHEKLFF. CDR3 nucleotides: TGTGCCACCCGGGGGACCATGACACATGAAAAACTGTTTTTT.

The CDR3: CASSPQSAETQYF. The CDR3 DNA sequence: TGTGCCAGCAGTCCCCAAAGCGCTGAGACCCAGTACTTC. J is TRBJ2-5 and V is TRBV6-4, with D unresolved. Trimming took off 5 bases at V and 5 bases at J, with 12 bases between the two ends. Germline V gives CDR1 MRHNA, CDR2 SNTAGT. The CDR3 extends over 13 amino acids.

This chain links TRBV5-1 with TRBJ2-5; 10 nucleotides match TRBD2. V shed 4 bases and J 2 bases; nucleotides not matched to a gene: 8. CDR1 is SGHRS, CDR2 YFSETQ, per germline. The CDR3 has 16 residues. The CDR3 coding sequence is TGCGCCAGCAGCCCCGCCGGGACTAGCGCACAAGAGACCCAGTACTTC. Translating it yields CASSPAGTSAQETQYF.

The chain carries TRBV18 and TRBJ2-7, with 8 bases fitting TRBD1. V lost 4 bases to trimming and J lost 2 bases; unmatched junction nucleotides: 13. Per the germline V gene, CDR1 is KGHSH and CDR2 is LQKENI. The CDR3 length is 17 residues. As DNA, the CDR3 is TGTGCCAGCTCACTGGGACAGGTAGGACGGTGGGCCTACGAGCAGTACTTC. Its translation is CASSLGQVGRWAYEQYF.

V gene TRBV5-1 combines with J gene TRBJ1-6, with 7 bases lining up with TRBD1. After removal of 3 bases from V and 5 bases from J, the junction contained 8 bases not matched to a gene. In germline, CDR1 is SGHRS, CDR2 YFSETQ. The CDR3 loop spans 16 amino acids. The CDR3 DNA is TGCGCCAGCAGCTGGGACGGGACAGATAATAATTCACCCCTCCACTTT. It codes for CASSWDGTDNNSPLHF.

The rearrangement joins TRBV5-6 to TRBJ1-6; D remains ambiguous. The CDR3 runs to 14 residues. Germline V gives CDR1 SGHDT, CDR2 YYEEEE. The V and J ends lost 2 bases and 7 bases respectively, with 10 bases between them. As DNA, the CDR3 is TGTGCCAGCAGCTTAGGCAAAAGCAATTCACCCCTCCACTTT. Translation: CASSLGKSNSPLHF.

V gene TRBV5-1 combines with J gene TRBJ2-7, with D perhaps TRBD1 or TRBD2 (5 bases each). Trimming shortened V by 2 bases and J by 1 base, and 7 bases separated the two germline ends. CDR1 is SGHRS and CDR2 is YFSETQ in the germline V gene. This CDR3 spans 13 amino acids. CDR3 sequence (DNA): TGCGCCAGCAGCTTCAGGGAGTCCTACGAGCAGTACTTC. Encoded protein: CASSFRESYEQYF.

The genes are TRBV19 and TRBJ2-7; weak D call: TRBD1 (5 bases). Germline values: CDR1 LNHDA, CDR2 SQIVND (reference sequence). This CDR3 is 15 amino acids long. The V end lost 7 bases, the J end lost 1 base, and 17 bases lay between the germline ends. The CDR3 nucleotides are TGTGCCAGTAAAAGAGCCGAAACAGGATCCTACGAGCAGTACTTC. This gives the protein CASKRAETGSYEQYF.

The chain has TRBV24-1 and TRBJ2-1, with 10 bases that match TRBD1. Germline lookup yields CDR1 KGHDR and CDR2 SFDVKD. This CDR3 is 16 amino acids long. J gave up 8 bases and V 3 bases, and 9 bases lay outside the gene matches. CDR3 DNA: TGTGCCACCAGTGATGTCCCGGGACAGGGGCGGGATGAGCAGTTCTTC. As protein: CATSDVPGQGRDEQFF.

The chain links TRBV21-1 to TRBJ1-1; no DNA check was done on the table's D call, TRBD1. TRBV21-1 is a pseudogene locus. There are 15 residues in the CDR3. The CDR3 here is CASPLGGRDDTEAFF. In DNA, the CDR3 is TGTGCCAGCCCCCTTGGTGGCAGGGATGACACTGAAGCTTTCTTT.

CDR3 nucleotides: TGCGCCAGCAGCTTGCAGCCAGGGGGCGGTGAGCAGTACTTC. It translates to CASSLQPGGGEQYF. The chain is built from TRBV5-1 and TRBJ2-7; 8 nucleotides match TRBD1. The CDR3 length is 14 residues. Germline V CDR1 and CDR2: SGHRS, YFSETQ. Trimming cost V 1 base and J 7 bases; bases outside gene matches: 7.